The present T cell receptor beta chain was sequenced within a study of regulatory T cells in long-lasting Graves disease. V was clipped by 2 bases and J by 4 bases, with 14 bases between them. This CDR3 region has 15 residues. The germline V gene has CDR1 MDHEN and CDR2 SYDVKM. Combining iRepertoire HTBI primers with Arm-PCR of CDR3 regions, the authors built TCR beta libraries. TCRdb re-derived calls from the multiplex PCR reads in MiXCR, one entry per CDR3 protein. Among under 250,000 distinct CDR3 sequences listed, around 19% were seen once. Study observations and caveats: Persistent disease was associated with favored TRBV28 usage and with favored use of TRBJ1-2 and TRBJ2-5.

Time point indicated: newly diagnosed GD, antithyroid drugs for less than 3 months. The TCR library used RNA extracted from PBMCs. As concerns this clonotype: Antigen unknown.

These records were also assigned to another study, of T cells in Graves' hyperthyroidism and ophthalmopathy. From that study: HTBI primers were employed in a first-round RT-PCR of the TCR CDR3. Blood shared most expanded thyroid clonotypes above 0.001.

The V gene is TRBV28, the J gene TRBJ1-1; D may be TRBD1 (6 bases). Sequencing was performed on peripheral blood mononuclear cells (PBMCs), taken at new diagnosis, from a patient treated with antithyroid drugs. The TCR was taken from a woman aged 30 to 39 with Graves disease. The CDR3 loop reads CASSLPTGLSTEAFF. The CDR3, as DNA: TGTGCCAGCAGTTTACCGACAGGATTGAGCACTGAAGCTTTCTTT.